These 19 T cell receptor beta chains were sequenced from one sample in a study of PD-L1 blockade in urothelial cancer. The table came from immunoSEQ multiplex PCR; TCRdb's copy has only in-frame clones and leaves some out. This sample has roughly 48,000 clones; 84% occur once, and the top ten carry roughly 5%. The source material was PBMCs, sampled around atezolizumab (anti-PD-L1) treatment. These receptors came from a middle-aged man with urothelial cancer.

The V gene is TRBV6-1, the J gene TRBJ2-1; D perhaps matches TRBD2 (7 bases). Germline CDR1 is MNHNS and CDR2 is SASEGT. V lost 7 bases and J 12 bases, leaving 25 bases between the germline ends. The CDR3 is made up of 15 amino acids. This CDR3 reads CASIGGGLALPGQFF. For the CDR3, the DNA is TGTGCCAGCATAGGGGGGGGGCTAGCTTTGCCGGGGCAGTTCTTC.

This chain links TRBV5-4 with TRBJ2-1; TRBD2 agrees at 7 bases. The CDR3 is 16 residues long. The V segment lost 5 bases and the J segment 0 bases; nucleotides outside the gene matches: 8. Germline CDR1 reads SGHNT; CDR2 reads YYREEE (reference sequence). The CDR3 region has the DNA TGTGCCAGCAGACGGGACTACCAGAGCTCCTACAATGAGCAGTTCTTC. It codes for CASRRDYQSSYNEQFF.

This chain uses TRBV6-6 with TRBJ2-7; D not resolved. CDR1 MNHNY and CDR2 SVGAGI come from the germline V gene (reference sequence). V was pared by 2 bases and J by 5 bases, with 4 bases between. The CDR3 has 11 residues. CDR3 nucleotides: TGTGCCAGCAGTTACACGGACGAGCAGTACTTC. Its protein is CASSYTDEQYF.

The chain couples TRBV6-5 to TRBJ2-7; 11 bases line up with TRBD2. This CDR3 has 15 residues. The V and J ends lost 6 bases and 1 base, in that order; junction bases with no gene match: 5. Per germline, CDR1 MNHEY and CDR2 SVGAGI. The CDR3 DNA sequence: TGTGCCAGCAGCCTCACTAGCGGGGGATCCTACGAGCAGTACTTC. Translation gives CASSLTSGGSYEQYF.

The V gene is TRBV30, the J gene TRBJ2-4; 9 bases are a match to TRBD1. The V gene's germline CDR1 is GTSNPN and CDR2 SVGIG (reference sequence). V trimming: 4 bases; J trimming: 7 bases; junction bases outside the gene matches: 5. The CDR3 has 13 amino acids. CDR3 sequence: CAWTGQGSNIQYF. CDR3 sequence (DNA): TGTGCCTGGACGGGACAGGGTTCCAACATTCAGTACTTC.

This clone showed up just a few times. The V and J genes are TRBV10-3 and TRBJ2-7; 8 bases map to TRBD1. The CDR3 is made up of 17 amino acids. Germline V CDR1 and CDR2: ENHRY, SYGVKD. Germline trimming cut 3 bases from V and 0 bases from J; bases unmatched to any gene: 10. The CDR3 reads CAISDLTGQGGSYEQYF. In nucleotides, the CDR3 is TGTGCCATCAGTGATCTTACCGGACAGGGTGGCTCCTACGAGCAGTACTTC.

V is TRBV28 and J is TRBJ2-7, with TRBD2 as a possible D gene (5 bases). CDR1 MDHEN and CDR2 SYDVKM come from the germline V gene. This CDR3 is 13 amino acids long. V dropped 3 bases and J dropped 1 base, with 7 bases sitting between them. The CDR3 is CASSFSGSYEQYF. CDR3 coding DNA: TGTGCCAGCAGTTTTTCGGGATCCTACGAGCAGTACTTC.

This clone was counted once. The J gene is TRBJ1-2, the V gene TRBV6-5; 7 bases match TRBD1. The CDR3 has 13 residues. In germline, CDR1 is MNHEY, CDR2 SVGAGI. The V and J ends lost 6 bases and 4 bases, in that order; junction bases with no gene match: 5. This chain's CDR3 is CASSKGGAYGYTF. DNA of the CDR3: TGTGCCAGCAGCAAAGGGGGCGCCTATGGCTACACCTTC.

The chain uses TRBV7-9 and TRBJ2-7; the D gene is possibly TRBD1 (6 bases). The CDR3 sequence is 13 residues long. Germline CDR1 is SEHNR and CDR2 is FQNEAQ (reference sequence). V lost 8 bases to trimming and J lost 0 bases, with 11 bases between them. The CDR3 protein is CASGQTGSYEQYF. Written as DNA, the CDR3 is TGTGCCAGCGGACAGACGGGCTCCTACGAGCAGTACTTC.

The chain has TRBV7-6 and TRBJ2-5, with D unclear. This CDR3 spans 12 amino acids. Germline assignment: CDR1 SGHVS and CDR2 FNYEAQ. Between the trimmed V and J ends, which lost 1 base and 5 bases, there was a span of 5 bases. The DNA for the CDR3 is TGTGCCAGCAGCTTAGATCTGGAGACCCAGTACTTC. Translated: CASSLDLETQYF.

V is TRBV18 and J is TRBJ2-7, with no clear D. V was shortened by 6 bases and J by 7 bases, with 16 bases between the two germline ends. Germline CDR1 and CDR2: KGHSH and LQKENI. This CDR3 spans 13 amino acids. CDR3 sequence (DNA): TGTGCCAGCTCCCCGTCGGTCTATCAAGAGCAGTACTTC. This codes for CASSPSVYQEQYF.

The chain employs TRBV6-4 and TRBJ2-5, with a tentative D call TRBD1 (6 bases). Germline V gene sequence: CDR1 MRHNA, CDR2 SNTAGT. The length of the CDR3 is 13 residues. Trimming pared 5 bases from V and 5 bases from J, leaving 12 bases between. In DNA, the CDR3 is TGTGCCAGCAGTCTACAGGGTGGGGAGACCCAGTACTTC. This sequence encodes CASSLQGGETQYF.

The CDR3 reads CASSLAGTGERGYTF. CDR3 nucleotide sequence: TGCGCCAGCAGCTTGGCCGGGACAGGGGAGAGGGGCTACACCTTC. The chain recombines TRBV5-1 with TRBJ1-2; 10 bases match TRBD1. The CDR3 consists of 15 residues. The germline gives CDR1 SGHRS, CDR2 YFSETQ. V was clipped by 0 bases and J by 8 bases; unmatched bases: 7.

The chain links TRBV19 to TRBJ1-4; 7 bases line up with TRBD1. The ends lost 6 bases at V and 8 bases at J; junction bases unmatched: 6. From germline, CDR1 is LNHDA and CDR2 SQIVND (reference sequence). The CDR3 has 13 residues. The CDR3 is CASRTYRGEKLFF. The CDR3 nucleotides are TGTGCCAGTAGAACCTACAGGGGCGAAAAACTGTTTTTT.

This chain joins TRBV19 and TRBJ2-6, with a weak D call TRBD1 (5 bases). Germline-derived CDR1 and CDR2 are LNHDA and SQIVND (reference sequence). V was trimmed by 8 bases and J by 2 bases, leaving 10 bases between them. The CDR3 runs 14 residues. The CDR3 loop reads CASAKQAGANVLTF. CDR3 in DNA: TGTGCCAGTGCCAAACAGGCTGGGGCCAACGTCCTGACTTTC.

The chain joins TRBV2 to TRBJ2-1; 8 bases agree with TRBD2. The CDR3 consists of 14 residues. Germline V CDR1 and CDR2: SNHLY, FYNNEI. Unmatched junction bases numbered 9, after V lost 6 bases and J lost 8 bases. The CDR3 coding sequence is TGTGCCAGCAGAAGTGGACTAGCCGCCGATGAGCAGTTCTTC. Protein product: CASRSGLAADEQFF. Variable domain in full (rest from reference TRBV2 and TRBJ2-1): EPEVTQTPSHQVTQMGQEVILRCVPISNHLYFYWYRQILGQKVEFLVSFYNNEISEKSEIFDDQFSVERPDGSNFTLKIRSTKLEDSAMYFCASRSGLAADEQFFGPGTRLTVL.

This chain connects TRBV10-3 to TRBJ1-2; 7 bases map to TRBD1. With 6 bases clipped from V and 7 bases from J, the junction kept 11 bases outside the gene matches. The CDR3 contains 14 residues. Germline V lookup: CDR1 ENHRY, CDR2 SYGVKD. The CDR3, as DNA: TGTGCCATCAGCCCCTCGGGACAGAGAGCTGGCTACACCTTC. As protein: CAISPSGQRAGYTF.

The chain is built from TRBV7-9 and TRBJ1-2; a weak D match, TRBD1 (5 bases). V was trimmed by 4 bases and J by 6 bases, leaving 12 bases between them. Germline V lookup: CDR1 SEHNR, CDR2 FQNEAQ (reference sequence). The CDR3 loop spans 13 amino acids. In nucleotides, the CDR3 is TGTGCCAGCAGCTCTTTGGGACTGGATGGCTACACCTTC. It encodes CASSSLGLDGYTF.

DNA for the CDR3: TGTGCCAGCAACCGGAGTCCGGGAGAGACCCAGTACTTC. Protein sequence: CASNRSPGETQYF. The chain uses TRBV7-8 and TRBJ2-5; D gene unclear. Deletions cut 7 bases from V and 4 bases from J, with 13 bases between. CDR3 length: 13 residues. Germline V gene sequence: CDR1 SGHVS, CDR2 FQNEAQ.